Sequencing of this T cell receptor beta chain was carried out in a study of T cells in Graves' hyperthyroidism and ophthalmopathy. The table lists this clonotype with many counts. RNA transcripts served as the template for amplifying TCR beta CDR3 regions. First-round RT-PCR with HTBI primers amplified the TCR CDR3 region. TCRdb independently ran MiXCR on the multiplex PCR reads; one entry per CDR3 protein. The sample has about 720,000 distinct CDR3 sequences; roughly 15% are singletons. In germline, CDR1 is SGHAT, CDR2 FQNNGV. Trimming shortened V by 5 bases and J by 2 bases, and 15 bases separated the two germline ends. This CDR3 has 15 residues.

The rearrangement links TRBV11-2 to TRBJ2-5; D ambiguous. Sequenced sample: blood. The receptor was derived from a man between 18 and 29 years old with Graves' hyperthyroidism. The CDR3 DNA reads TGTGCCAGCAGCCCAAGATGGTCAGGACAAGAGACCCAGTACTTC. Residues: CASSPRWSGQETQYF.